The clone carrying this T cell receptor (beta chain) has just a few counts. Its specificity is not known. V shed 4 bases and J 4 bases; nucleotides not matched to a gene: 21. The CDR3 consists of 19 residues. The germline CDR1 and CDR2 sequences are SEHNR and FQNEAQ (reference sequence). This specimen comes from a study of T cell clonotyping in hematopoietic cell transplantation. The study, taken as a whole, reports: Broader posttransplant TCR repertoire diversity was predicted by graft donor and pretransplant recipient Inverse Simpson Index values. Pathologically expanded recipient clonotypes increased progressively from day 30 to day 180 as diversity fell.

Sequencing used immunoSEQ multiplex PCR; TCRdb keeps in-frame clones, though not all of them. The sample holds under 12,000 clones, about 47% seen once. The sample was PBMCs, taken 30 days after allogeneic stem cell transplant. The V and J genes are TRBV7-9 and TRBJ2-7; 8 bases line up with TRBD2. The receptor was isolated from a male patient in his fifties who had an allogeneic stem cell transplant from an unrelated donor, so the T cells may come from the graft donor. Some clones in this sample may be carry-over from other donors' samples. The CDR3 sequence: CASSSLRSNSGGLGYEQYF. Written as DNA, the CDR3 is TGTGCCAGCAGCTCTCTTAGGTCGAATTCGGGGGGGCTGGGTTACGAGCAGTACTTC. The complete variable domain, with remaining parts taken from reference TRBV7-9 and TRBJ2-7, reads DTGVSQNPRHKITKRGQNVTFRCDPISEHNRLYWYRQTLGQGPEFLTYFQNEAQLEKSRLLSDRFSAERPKGSFSTLEIQRTEQGDSAMYLCASSSLRSNSGGLGYEQYFGPGTRLTVT.